This record concerns one T cell receptor beta chain sequence. No antigen is known for it. The data derive from a study of human T cells and chemical hapten exposure. Study results and caveats: It should be noted that donors had alopecia, so their immune response may differ from healthy people's.

MiXCR, applied by TCRdb to the RACE reads, yields one record per CDR3 protein. The sample shows some 60,000 distinct CDR3 sequences, 11% of them seen only once. The time point: pre-sensitization, week 0. Described treatment: therapeutic diphenylcyclopropenone sensitization with weekly scalp DPC. Unfractionated whole blood yielded total RNA. J was trimmed by 6 bases and V by 10 bases; bases with no gene match: 6. Germline V CDR1 and CDR2: MNHEY, SMNVEV (reference sequence). This CDR3 region has 13 residues. Sequenced here: whole blood, sampled in connection with sensitization to the hapten diphenylcyclopropenone (DPC). The sequence was collected from a woman aged 40 to 49 with alopecia areata. Some clones in this sample may be carry-over from other donors' samples. This chain uses TRBV27 with TRBJ2-7; 13 bases fit TRBD2. CDR3 region: CATGLAGAPEQYF. CDR3 DNA: TGTGCCACCGGACTAGCGGGAGCCCCCGAGCAGTACTTC.